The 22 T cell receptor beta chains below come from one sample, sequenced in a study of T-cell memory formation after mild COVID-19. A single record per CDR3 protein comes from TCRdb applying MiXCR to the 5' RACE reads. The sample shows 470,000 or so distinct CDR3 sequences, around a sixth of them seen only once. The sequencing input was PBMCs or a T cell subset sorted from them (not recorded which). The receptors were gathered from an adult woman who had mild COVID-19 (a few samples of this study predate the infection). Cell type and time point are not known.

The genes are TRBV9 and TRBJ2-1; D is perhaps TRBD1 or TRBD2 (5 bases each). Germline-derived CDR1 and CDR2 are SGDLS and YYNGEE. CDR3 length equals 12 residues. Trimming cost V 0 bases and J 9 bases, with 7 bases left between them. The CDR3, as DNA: TGTGCCAGCAGCGTAGATGGGGGTGAGCAGTTCTTC. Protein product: CASSVDGGEQFF.

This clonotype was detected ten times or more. This CDR3 is CASSLSGGRTNEKLFF. The CDR3 DNA reads as TGTGCCAGCAGTTTATCCGGGGGCAGAACTAATGAAAAACTGTTTTTT. The chain recombines TRBV12-3 or TRBV12-4 with TRBJ1-4; a weak D match, TRBD1 (6 bases). This CDR3 comprises 16 residues. With 2 bases removed from V and 1 base from J, the gap between germline ends came to 11 bases.

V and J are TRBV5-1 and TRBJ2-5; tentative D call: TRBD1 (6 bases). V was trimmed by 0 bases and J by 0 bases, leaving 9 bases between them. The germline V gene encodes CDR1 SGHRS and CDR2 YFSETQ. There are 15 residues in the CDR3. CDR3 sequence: CASSLGTADQETQYF. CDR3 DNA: TGCGCCAGCAGCTTGGGGACAGCGGACCAAGAGACCCAGTACTTC.

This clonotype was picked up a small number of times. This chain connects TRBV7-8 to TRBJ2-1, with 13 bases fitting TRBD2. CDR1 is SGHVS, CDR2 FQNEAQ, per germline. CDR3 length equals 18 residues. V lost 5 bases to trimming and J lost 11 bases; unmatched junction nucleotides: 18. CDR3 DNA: TGTGCCAGCAGCCCCCGTCCACTACTAGCGGGGGGGCTCCCCAAGCAGTTCTTC. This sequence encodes CASSPRPLLAGGLPKQFF.

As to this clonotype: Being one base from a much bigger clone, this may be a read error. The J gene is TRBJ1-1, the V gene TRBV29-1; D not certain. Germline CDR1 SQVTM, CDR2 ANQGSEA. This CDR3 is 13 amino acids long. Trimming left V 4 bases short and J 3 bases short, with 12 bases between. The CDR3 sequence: CSVATSLYTEAFF. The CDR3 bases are TGCAGCGTTGCCACATCTCTCTACACTGAAGCTTTCTTT.

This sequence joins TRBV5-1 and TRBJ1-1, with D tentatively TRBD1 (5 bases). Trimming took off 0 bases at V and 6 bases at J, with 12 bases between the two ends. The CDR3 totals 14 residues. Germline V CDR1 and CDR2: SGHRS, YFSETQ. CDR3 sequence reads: CASSLEGSTAEAFF. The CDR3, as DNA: TGCGCCAGCAGCTTGGAGGGGAGTACGGCTGAAGCTTTCTTT.

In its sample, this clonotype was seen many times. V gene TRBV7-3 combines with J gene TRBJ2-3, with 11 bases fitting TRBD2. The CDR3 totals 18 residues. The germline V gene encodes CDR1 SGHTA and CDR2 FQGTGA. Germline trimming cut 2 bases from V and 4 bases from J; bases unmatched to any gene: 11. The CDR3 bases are TGTGCCAGCAGCTTATGGGCTCCTAGCGGGGGGACACCAGATACGCAGTATTTT. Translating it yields CASSLWAPSGGTPDTQYF.

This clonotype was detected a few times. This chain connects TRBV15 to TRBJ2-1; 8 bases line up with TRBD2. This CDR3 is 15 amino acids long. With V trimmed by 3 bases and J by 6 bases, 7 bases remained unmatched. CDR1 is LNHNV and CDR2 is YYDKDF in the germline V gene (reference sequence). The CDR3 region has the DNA TGTGCCACCAGCAGGGGAGGCGGGGGGACCAATGAGCAGTTCTTC. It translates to CATSRGGGGTNEQFF.

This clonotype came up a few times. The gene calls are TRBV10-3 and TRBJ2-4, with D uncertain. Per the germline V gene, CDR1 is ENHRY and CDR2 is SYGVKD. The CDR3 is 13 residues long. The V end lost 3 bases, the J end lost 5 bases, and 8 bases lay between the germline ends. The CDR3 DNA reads TGTGCCATCAGTGATATGTCCGAAAACATTCAGTACTTC. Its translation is CAISDMSENIQYF.

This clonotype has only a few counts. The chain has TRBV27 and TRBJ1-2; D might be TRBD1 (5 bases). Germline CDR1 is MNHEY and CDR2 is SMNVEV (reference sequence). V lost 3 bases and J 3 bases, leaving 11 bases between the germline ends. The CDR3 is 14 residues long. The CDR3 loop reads CASSFGDAHYGYTF. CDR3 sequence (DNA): TGTGCCAGCAGTTTCGGGGACGCCCACTATGGCTACACCTTC.

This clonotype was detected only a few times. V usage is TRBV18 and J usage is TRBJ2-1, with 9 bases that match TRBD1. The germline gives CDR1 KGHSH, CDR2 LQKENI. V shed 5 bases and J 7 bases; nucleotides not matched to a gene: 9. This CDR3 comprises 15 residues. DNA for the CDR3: TGTGCCAGCTCAGTTCCGGGACAGGGAAGGAATGAGCAGTTCTTC. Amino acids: CASSVPGQGRNEQFF.

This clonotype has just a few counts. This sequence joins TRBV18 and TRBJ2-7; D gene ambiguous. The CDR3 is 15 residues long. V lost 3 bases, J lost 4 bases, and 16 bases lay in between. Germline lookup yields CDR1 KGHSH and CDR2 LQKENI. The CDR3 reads CASSPLSQTSYEQYF. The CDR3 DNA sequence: TGTGCCAGCTCACCGTTAAGTCAGACCAGTTACGAGCAGTACTTC.

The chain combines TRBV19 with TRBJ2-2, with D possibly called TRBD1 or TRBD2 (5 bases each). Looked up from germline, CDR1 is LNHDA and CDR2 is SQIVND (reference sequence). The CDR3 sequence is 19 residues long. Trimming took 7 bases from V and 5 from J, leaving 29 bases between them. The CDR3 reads CASIQSNPYSFGATGELFF. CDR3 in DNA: TGTGCCAGTATCCAATCTAACCCATACAGTTTCGGGGCGACCGGGGAGCTGTTTTTT.

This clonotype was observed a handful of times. DNA of the CDR3: TGCAGCGTTGAAGCGACTAGTCGGAATGAGCAGTTCTTC. Encoded protein: CSVEATSRNEQFF. The chain couples TRBV29-1 to TRBJ2-1; weak D call: TRBD2 (6 bases). V gave up 1 base and J gave up 7 bases, with 11 bases separating them. The CDR3 is made up of 13 amino acids. Germline V gene sequence: CDR1 SQVTM, CDR2 ANQGSEA.

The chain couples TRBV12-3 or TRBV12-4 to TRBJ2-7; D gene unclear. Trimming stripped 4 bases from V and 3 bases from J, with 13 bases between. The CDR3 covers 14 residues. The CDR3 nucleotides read TGTGCCAGCAGTTCACACGGCGGCTACTACGAGCAGTACTTC. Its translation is CASSSHGGYYEQYF.

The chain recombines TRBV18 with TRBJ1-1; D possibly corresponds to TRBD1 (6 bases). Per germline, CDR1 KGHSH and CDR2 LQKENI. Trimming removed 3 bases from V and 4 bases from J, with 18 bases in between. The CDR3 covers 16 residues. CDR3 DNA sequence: TGTGCCAGCTCACCGACAGGCGTATCTTGGGGCACTGAAGCTTTCTTT. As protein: CASSPTGVSWGTEAFF.

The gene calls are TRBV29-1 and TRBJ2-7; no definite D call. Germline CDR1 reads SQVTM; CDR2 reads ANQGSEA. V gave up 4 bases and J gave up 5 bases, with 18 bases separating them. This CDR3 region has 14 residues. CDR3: CSVVASQAWNEQYF. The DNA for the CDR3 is TGCAGCGTTGTTGCGTCTCAGGCCTGGAACGAGCAGTACTTC.

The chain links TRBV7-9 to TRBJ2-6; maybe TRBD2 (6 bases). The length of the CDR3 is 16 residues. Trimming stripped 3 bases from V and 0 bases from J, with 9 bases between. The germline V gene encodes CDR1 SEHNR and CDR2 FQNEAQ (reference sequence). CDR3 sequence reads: CASSFRGSSGANVLTF. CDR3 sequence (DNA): TGTGCCAGCAGCTTTCGGGGGAGCTCTGGGGCCAACGTCCTGACTTTC.

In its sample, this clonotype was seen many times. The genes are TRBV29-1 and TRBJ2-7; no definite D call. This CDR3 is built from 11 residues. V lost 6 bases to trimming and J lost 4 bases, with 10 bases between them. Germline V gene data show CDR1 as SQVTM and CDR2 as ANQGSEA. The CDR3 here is CSVLWGYEQYF. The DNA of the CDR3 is TGCAGCGTCCTGTGGGGATACGAGCAGTACTTC.

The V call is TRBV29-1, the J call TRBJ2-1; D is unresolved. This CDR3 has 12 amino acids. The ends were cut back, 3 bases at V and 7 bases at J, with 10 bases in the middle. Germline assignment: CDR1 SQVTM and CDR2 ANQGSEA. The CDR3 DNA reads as TGCAGCGTTGAGCCAATTGGGAATGAGCAGTTCTTC. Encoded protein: CSVEPIGNEQFF.

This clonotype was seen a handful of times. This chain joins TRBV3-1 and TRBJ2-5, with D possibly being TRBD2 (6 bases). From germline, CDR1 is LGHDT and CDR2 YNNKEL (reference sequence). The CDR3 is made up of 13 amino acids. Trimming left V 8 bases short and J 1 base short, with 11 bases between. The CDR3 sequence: CASERGTQETQYF. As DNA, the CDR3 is TGTGCCAGCGAACGGGGGACCCAAGAGACCCAGTACTTC.

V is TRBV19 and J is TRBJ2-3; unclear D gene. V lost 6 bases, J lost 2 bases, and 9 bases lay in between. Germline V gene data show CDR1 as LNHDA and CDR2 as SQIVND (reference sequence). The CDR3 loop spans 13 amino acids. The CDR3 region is CASRDRVTDTQYF. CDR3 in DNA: TGTGCCAGTAGAGACCGAGTCACAGATACGCAGTATTTT. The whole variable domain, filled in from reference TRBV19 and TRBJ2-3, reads DGGITQSPKYLFRKEGQNVTLSCEQNLNHDAMYWYRQDPGQGLRLIYYSQIVNDFQKGDIAEGYSVSREKKESFPLTVTSAQKNPTAFYLCASRDRVTDTQYFGPGTRLTVL.